Below, 22 T cell receptor beta chains from the same sample are listed, as sequenced in a study of blood T cell repertoires in COVID-19. Using immunoSEQ multiplex PCR, the repertoire was profiled, and TCRdb retains in-frame clones only, with some absent. The sample gives some 700,000 clones, over 80% of which show up once; under 0.3% is in the top ten. The sequenced sample was peripheral blood. Every receptor here comes from a woman under 30 with acute or convalescent COVID-19.

The chain employs TRBV6-1 and TRBJ1-3; D is undetermined. The CDR3 is made up of 16 amino acids. Deletions cut 4 bases from V and 2 bases from J, with 15 bases between. CDR1 and CDR2 (germline): MNHNS, SASEGT. CDR3 in DNA: TGTGCCAGCAGTGCCCTACACGCGGCGGCTGGAAACACCATATATTTT. It is translated as CASSALHAAAGNTIYF.

This clone was detected once. The V gene is TRBV19, the J gene TRBJ2-7, with 7 bases identical to TRBD1. Germline lookup yields CDR1 LNHDA and CDR2 SQIVND (reference sequence). V was clipped by 2 bases and J by 7 bases; unmatched bases: 11. This CDR3 has 15 amino acids. The CDR3 nucleotides read TGTGCCAGTAGTATATGGGCTCACAACAGGGGAGAGCAGTACTTC. It encodes CASSIWAHNRGEQYF.

The J gene is TRBJ1-3, the V gene TRBV9, with TRBD1 matching over 7 bases. V was pared by 1 base and J by 5 bases, with 3 bases of the junction left unmatched. In germline, CDR1 is SGDLS, CDR2 YYNGEE. The CDR3 contains 14 residues. The DNA for the CDR3 is TGTGCCAGCAGCGTACAGGGGGAAAGAAACACCATATATTTT. It codes for CASSVQGERNTIYF.

This sequence joins TRBV7-8 and TRBJ2-1; tentative D call: TRBD1 (5 bases). Trimming stripped 5 bases from V and 12 bases from J, with 14 bases between. Germline CDR1 is SGHVS and CDR2 is FQNEAQ. The CDR3 has 12 residues. CDR3 residues: CASSPAQGGQFF. DNA for the CDR3: TGTGCCAGCAGCCCGGCCCAGGGTGGGCAGTTCTTC.

The chain couples TRBV4-3 to TRBJ2-1; maybe TRBD2 (6 bases). The CDR3 consists of 15 residues. V lost 0 bases and J 8 bases, leaving 14 bases between the germline ends. The V gene's germline CDR1 is LGHNA and CDR2 YSLEER. The CDR3 DNA reads TGCGCCAGCAGCCAAGAATGGGAGGTTAACGATGAGCAGTTCTTC. It translates to CASSQEWEVNDEQFF.

Concerning this clone itself: The identical CDR3 is also encoded by other nucleotide sequences in the sample. The J gene is TRBJ1-2, the V gene TRBV29-1; 10 positions match TRBD1. CDR1 and CDR2 from the germline V gene are SQVTM and ANQGSEA. The V segment lost 4 bases and the J segment 3 bases; nucleotides outside the gene matches: 2. The CDR3 loop spans 13 amino acids. In DNA, the CDR3 is TGCAGCGTTGGGGGGACAGGGGACTATGGCTACACCTTC. Translating gives CSVGGTGDYGYTF.

The rearrangement uses TRBV2 and TRBJ1-5; D may be TRBD1 (5 bases). Trimming removed 5 bases at V and 9 bases at J, with 20 bases between. This CDR3 spans 15 amino acids. Per germline, CDR1 SNHLY and CDR2 FYNNEI. DNA for the CDR3: TGTGCCAGCAGTAGGGGAGGAAGGTCCCCAGGGCCCCAGCATTTT. It codes for CASSRGGRSPGPQHF.

The rearrangement uses TRBV5-6 and TRBJ1-5, with 7 nucleotides matching TRBD1. Germline trimming cut 1 base from V and 0 bases from J; bases unmatched to any gene: 4. Germline CDR1 is SGHDT and CDR2 is YYEEEE. The CDR3 totals 16 residues. The CDR3 is CASSLRGTASNQPQHF. CDR3 nucleotides: TGTGCCAGCAGCTTGAGGGGGACAGCTAGCAATCAGCCCCAGCATTTT.

This chain connects TRBV10-2 to TRBJ1-2; TRBD1 matches at 9 bases. This CDR3 has 13 amino acids. J was trimmed by 8 bases and V by 6 bases; bases with no gene match: 7. Germline-derived CDR1 and CDR2 are WSHSY and SAAADI. The CDR3 nucleotides read TGCGCCAGCAGATCGGGACAGGGACACGGCTACACCTTC. This sequence encodes CASRSGQGHGYTF.

The gene calls are TRBV9 and TRBJ2-1; 12 nucleotides align to TRBD2. The germline CDR1 and CDR2 sequences are SGDLS and YYNGEE. After removal of 4 bases from V and 8 bases from J, the junction contained 7 bases not matched to a gene. This CDR3 region has 15 residues. CDR3 DNA sequence: TGTGCCAGCAGCCCTCCTAGCGGGGGGGCGGATGAGCAGTTCTTC. Amino acid sequence: CASSPPSGGADEQFF.

The chain recombines TRBV5-6 with TRBJ1-2; no clear D gene. Germline lookup yields CDR1 SGHDT and CDR2 YYEEEE. This CDR3 has 14 amino acids. Trimming removed 0 bases at V and 8 bases at J, with 14 bases between. CDR3 bases: TGTGCCAGCAGCTTGGATGCAAGGTTCGGGGGCTACACCTTC. Amino acids: CASSLDARFGGYTF.

The chain employs TRBV6-6 and TRBJ2-1; D unresolved. The CDR3 length is 14 residues. The V gene's germline CDR1 is MNHNY and CDR2 SVGAGI (reference sequence). With 2 bases removed from V and 2 bases from J, the gap between germline ends came to 7 bases. CDR3 DNA sequence: TGTGCCAGCAGTTACGTAAACACCTACAATGAGCAGTTCTTC. Translated: CASSYVNTYNEQFF.

The chain is built from TRBV6-6 and TRBJ2-7; D gene uncertain. The V gene lost 4 bases and the J gene lost 3 bases, with 19 bases spanning the gap. CDR3 length: 16 residues. Germline V gene lookup returns CDR1 MNHNY and CDR2 SVGAGI (reference sequence). The CDR3 sequence is CASSFDLQTYYYEQYF. CDR3 coding DNA: TGTGCCAGCAGTTTCGACCTCCAGACTTACTACTACGAGCAGTACTTC.

This clone was seen only once. The rearrangement joins TRBV3-1 (or the pseudogene TRBV3-2) to TRBJ2-5; perhaps TRBD1 as D (6 bases). The germline V and J ends were trimmed by 1 base and 4 bases, with 10 bases remaining between them. This CDR3 contains 14 residues. The V gene's germline CDR1 is LGHDT and CDR2 YNNKEL (reference sequence). The CDR3 loop reads CASSQVRGRETQYF. The CDR3 coding sequence is TGTGCCAGCAGCCAAGTCAGGGGTCGAGAGACCCAGTACTTC.

The gene calls are TRBV5-1 and TRBJ1-2; 9 bases align to TRBD1. Germline V gene sequence: CDR1 SGHRS, CDR2 YFSETQ. CDR3 length: 16 amino acids. Trimming cost V 4 bases and J 4 bases; bases outside gene matches: 11. The CDR3 loop reads CASSQNTGGSIYGYTF. The CDR3 DNA reads TGCGCCAGCAGCCAAAATACAGGGGGCAGTATCTATGGCTACACCTTC.

The rearrangement links TRBV3-1 (or the pseudogene TRBV3-2) to TRBJ2-3; 10 positions agree with TRBD2. Trimming took 0 bases from V and 3 from J; bases not matched to a gene: 9. Germline loops: CDR1 LGHDT, CDR2 YNNKEL (reference sequence). This CDR3 region has 18 residues. The CDR3, as DNA: TGTGCCAGCAGCCAAGATTGGTCTGAGCGGGGGGGAACAGATACGCAGTATTTT. Encoded protein: CASSQDWSERGGTDTQYF.

The chain joins TRBV7-3 to TRBJ2-2; no reliable D call. The CDR3 is 14 amino acids. Trimming removed 3 bases from V and 0 bases from J, with 5 bases in between. Germline V gives CDR1 SGHTA, CDR2 FQGTGA. The CDR3 DNA is TGTGCCAGCAGCTTTCAGACGAACACCGGGGAGCTGTTTTTT. Translated, it gives CASSFQTNTGELFF.

The chain recombines TRBV6-4 with TRBJ1-1; no clear D. V was clipped by 5 bases and J by 4 bases, with 11 bases between them. The CDR3 extends over 13 amino acids. Germline CDR1 MRHNA, CDR2 SNTAGT. The CDR3 sequence: CASSSDGVTEAFF. CDR3 sequence (DNA): TGTGCCAGCAGTTCTGACGGGGTCACTGAAGCTTTCTTT.

V and J are TRBV18 and TRBJ1-4; tentatively, D is TRBD1 (5 bases). CDR1 is KGHSH, CDR2 LQKENI, per germline. The CDR3 runs to 14 residues. Trimming removed 6 bases from V and 8 bases from J, with 16 bases in between. CDR3 amino acids: CASSTQASGEKLFF. CDR3 bases: TGTGCCAGCTCGACACAGGCCTCCGGCGAAAAACTGTTTTTT. The full variable domain, completed using reference TRBV18 and TRBJ1-4, is NAGVMQNPRHLVRRRGQEARLRCSPMKGHSHVYWYRQLPEEGLKFMVYLQKENIIDESGMPKERFSAEFPKEGPSILRIQQVVRGDSAAYFCASSTQASGEKLFFGSGTQLSVL.

This chain links TRBV27 with TRBJ2-1; no clear D. The CDR3 totals 12 residues. The germline V gene encodes CDR1 MNHEY and CDR2 SMNVEV (reference sequence). Trimming removed 3 bases from V and 6 bases from J, with 6 bases in between. CDR3 DNA sequence: TGTGCCAGCAGTTTCCTCGGCAATGAGCAGTTCTTC. The encoded protein is CASSFLGNEQFF.

The rearrangement uses TRBV15 and TRBJ2-7; D remains unclear. Trimming left V 0 bases short and J 3 bases short, with 12 bases between. The CDR3 has 15 amino acids. Germline V gives CDR1 LNHNV, CDR2 YYDKDF (reference sequence). This CDR3 reads CATSRDLGKDYEQYF. CDR3 bases: TGTGCCACCAGCAGAGATCTAGGAAAAGACTACGAGCAGTACTTC.

The chain recombines TRBV19 with TRBJ1-1, with TRBD1 identical over 8 bases. V gave up 6 bases and J gave up 4 bases; unmatched junction bases: 4. Per the germline V gene, CDR1 is LNHDA and CDR2 is SQIVND (reference sequence). The CDR3 length is 13 residues. CDR3: CASSQQGGTEAFF. In DNA, the CDR3 is TGTGCCAGTAGCCAACAGGGGGGCACTGAAGCTTTCTTT.